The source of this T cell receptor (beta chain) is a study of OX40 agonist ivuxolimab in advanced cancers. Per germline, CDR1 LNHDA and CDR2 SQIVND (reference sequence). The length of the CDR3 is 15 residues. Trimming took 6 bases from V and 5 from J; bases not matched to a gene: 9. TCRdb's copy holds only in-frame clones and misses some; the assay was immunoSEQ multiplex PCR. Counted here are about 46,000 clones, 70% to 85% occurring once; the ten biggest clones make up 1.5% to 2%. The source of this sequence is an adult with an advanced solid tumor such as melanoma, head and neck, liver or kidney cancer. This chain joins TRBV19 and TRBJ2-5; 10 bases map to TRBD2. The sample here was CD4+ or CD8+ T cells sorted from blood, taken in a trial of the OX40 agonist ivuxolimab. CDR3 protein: CASSSPGSGGETQYF. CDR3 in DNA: TGTGCCAGTAGCTCCCCGGGTAGCGGGGGGGAGACCCAGTACTTC.